The clone carrying this T cell receptor (beta chain) appeared a few times. Its antigen is as yet unknown. This sample is drawn from a study of blood T cells in healthy people across ages. Overall study: Template switching picked up about one barcoded beta molecule for each two T cells.

It was with a sample-barcoded 5' primer and a J-beta primer mix that a second PCR of about 7 to 12 cycles was run. Each cDNA molecule received a tag from a template-switch adaptor that had 12 random nucleotides. TCRdb processed the 5' RACE reads anew with MiXCR; each CDR3 protein has one entry. In the table there are about 1.8 million distinct CDR3 sequences, around 50% of which are singletons. Study-wide findings and caveats: With age, beta diversity per million T cells declined roughly linearly, significantly by around 43.

The TCR was taken from a woman in her forties in good health. The sequenced sample consisted of blood.

The CDR3 DNA sequence: TGCGCCAGCAGCTTGGTACAGGGGAATAAGTACGAGCAGTACTTC. It yields the protein CASSLVQGNKYEQYF. V gene TRBV5-1 combines with J gene TRBJ2-7; 7 bases agree with TRBD1. The CDR3 runs 15 residues. CDR1 is SGHRS, CDR2 YFSETQ, per germline. The V and J ends lost 0 bases and 4 bases, in that order; junction bases with no gene match: 7. The complete variable domain, with remaining parts taken from reference TRBV5-1 and TRBJ2-7, reads KAGVTQTPRYLIKTRGQQVTLSCSPISGHRSVSWYQQTPGQGLQFLFEYFSETQRNKGNFPGRFSGRQFSNSRSEMNVSTLELGDSALYLCASSLVQGNKYEQYFGPGTRLTVT.